Below are 30 T cell receptor delta chains sequenced from a single sample in a study of gamma delta lymphoproliferative disorders and STAT genes. TCRdb applied CATT to the multiplex PCR reads for clone calling. The table has about 3,400 delta-chain clones, about 1.2% seen once. PBMCs from patients and controls supplied the genomic DNA for sequencing. The sequencing sample was made of blood. The receptor set was obtained from a human donor in good health.

The J gene is TRDJ1; the V gene was not called. The CDR3 runs to 9 residues. The CDR3 reads CARADKLIF. The CDR3 DNA sequence: TGCGCAAGGGCCGATAAACTCATCTTT.

This clone was recorded a few times. Translating this DNA gives a protein that differs at residue 7 from the TCRdb one, which belongs to a much larger clone; a read error is likely, and the protein shown is this translation. The rearrangement links TRDV2 to TRDJ1, with 8 nucleotides matching TRDD3. V gave up 4 bases and J gave up 2 bases; unmatched junction bases: 8. Germline-derived CDR1 and CDR2 are GEAIGNYY and EKD. The CDR3 is 15 amino acids. CDR3 DNA sequence: TGTGCCTGTGAGCAACTGAGGGATACGACCGATAAACTCATCTTT. It is translated as CACEQLRDTTDKLIF.

Note on this clone: The amino acid sequence in TCRdb belongs to a much larger clone and departs from this DNA's translation at residue 6, likely a sequencing read error; the sequence shown is translated from the DNA. The gene calls are TRDV2 and TRDJ1; 11 bases align to TRDD3. CDR3 length: 17 amino acids. With 0 bases clipped from V and 3 bases from J, the junction kept 8 bases outside the gene matches. Looked up from germline, CDR1 is GEAIGNYY and CDR2 is EKD. In DNA, the CDR3 is TGTGCCTGTGACACCAAGTACTGGGGGATAAGTGCCGATAAACTCATCTTT. It encodes CACDTKYWGISADKLIF.

This clone has more than one count but fewer than ten. A single base separates this from a much larger clone, so it may be a read error. The chain carries TRDV1 and TRDJ1, with TRDD3 identical over 12 bases. This CDR3 is built from 22 residues. CDR1 is TSWWSYY, CDR2 QGS, per germline. The CDR3 nucleotides are TGTGCTCTTGGGGACTCCTCGAATACATTCGTACTGGGGGATACCTTCACCGATAAACTCACCTTT. This encodes CALGDSSNTFVLGDTFTDKLTF.

As concerns this clone: This likely stems from a read error, as it lies one base from a far larger clone. This chain's CDR3 is CACDAPLGDTPDKLIF. CDR3 bases: TGTGCCTGTGACGCACCCCTGGGGGATACGCCCGATAAACTCATCTTT. V and J are TRDV2 and TRDJ1; 12 positions match TRDD3. The CDR3 is made up of 16 amino acids. In germline, CDR1 is GEAIGNYY, CDR2 EKD. Trimming at V came to 3 bases and at J to 3 bases, leaving 7 bases not matched to a gene.

This clone was detected only a few times. For this DNA, TCRdb reports the protein of a much larger clone, which diverges at residue 10, most likely from a read error; the protein presented here is translated directly from the DNA. This chain connects TRDV2 to TRDJ1; unclear D gene. This CDR3 comprises 18 residues. Trimming removed 0 bases from V and 3 bases from J, with 22 bases in between. Germline values: CDR1 GEAIGNYY, CDR2 EKD. The CDR3 nucleotides read TGTGCCTGTGACACCCTGCCGGGTGGGCGGAAAGTGGCCGATAAACTCATCTTT. Protein sequence: CACDTLPGGRKVADKLIF.

This clone has a handful of counts. The TCRdb protein, from a much larger clone, departs from this DNA's translation at residue 8, likely by read error; the protein shown derives from the DNA. The J gene is TRDJ3, the V gene TRDV2, with 7 bases that match TRDD3. This CDR3 has 21 residues. Germline assignment: CDR1 GEAIGNYY and CDR2 EKD. Losses at the gene ends were 0 bases for V and 2 bases for J; bases not matched to a gene: 15. The CDR3 bases are TGTGCCTGTGACACCAAACTGGAGGATACGCGGAGGCCCTGGGACACCCGACAGATGTTTTTC. Encoded protein: CACDTKLEDTRRPWDTRQMFF.

Worth noting for this clone: This likely came from a read error, as a far larger clone is one base away. In the same sample, other DNA sequences code for this CDR3. The V call is TRDV1, the J call TRDJ1, with 9 bases fitting TRDD2. CDR1 and CDR2 (germline): TSWWSYY, QGS. The CDR3 covers 20 residues. The CDR3 loop is CALGEPAFLRGGKYTDKLIF. The CDR3 nucleotides read TGTGCTCTTGGGGAACCGGCCTTCCTACGTGGGGGAAAGTACACCGATAAACTCATCTTC.

The table lists this clone with a few counts. TCRdb's protein, taken from a much larger clone, differs from this DNA's translation at residue 10, likely owing to a read error; the protein displayed comes from the DNA. J is TRDJ1 and V is TRDV2, with 10 nucleotides matching TRDD3. J lost 1 base, V lost 3 bases, and 7 bases had no gene match. Germline V lookup: CDR1 GEAIGNYY, CDR2 EKD. The CDR3 has 16 amino acids. CDR3 in DNA: TGTGCCTGTGACCCGCTACTGGGGGATCCCACCGATAAACTCATCTTT. Translating it yields CACDPLLGDPTDKLIF.

This clone turned up a few times. The chain uses TRDV1 and TRDJ1; D possibly corresponds to TRDD3 (6 bases). V gave up 5 bases and J gave up 0 bases, with 28 bases separating them. CDR1 is TSWWSYY, CDR2 QGS, per germline. The CDR3 is made up of 20 amino acids. CDR3 residues: CALGTGVLRPWGHYTDKLIF. CDR3 nucleotide sequence: TGTGCTCTTGGGACGGGGGTACTACGTCCTTGGGGGCACTACACCGATAAACTCATCTTT.

This clone was observed a handful of times. A read error likely explains why the TCRdb protein, taken from a much larger clone, differs from this DNA's translation at residue 7; the protein shown is translated from the DNA. V gene TRDV2 combines with J gene TRDJ1; D might be TRDD3 (6 bases). The CDR3 has 20 amino acids. V gave up 0 bases and J gave up 0 bases, with 25 bases separating them. Germline V CDR1 and CDR2: GEAIGNYY, EKD. CDR3 loop: CACDTVEMNAGVPYTDKLIF. The CDR3 DNA is TGTGCCTGTGACACCGTGGAAATGAACGCTGGGGTTCCGTACACCGATAAACTCATCTTT.

On this clone: A single base is all that separates this from a far larger clone, so a read error is likely. The same CDR3 also results from other DNA sequences found in this sample. V gene TRDV2 combines with J gene TRDJ1; 10 positions match TRDD3. The germline CDR1 and CDR2 sequences are GEAIGNYY and EKD. This CDR3 is built from 17 residues. V was clipped by 3 bases and J by 1 base; unmatched bases: 10. CDR3 region: CACDVLGGYDRTDKLIF. CDR3 in DNA: TGTGCCTGTGACGTCTTGGGGGGATACGATCGCACCGATAAACTCATCTTT.

This clone was counted a few times. The TCRdb record carries a much larger clone's protein, which differs from this DNA's translation at residue 6; a read error is the likely cause, and the protein listed here is the DNA translation. This chain links TRDV2 with TRDJ1; D not resolved. The CDR3 contains 18 residues. CDR1 and CDR2 from the germline V gene are GEAIGNYY and EKD. Trimming took 0 bases from V and 3 from J, leaving 22 bases between them. CDR3: CACDTMPGGQKVADKLIF. The CDR3 DNA is TGTGCCTGTGACACCATGCCGGGTGGGCAGAAAGTGGCCGATAAACTCATCTTT.

About this clone itself: This sequence is one base from a far larger clone and is likely a read error. The same CDR3 is also encoded by other DNA sequences in this sample. The V call is TRDV2, the J call TRDJ1; 10 nucleotides agree with TRDD3. The CDR3 is 18 residues long. Germline V gene lookup returns CDR1 GEAIGNYY and CDR2 EKD. Trimming cost V 0 bases and J 2 bases; bases outside gene matches: 11. The CDR3 bases are TGTGCCTGTGACACCGTTGGGTTGGGGGATACTCGAACCGATAAACTCATCTTT. Translated, it gives CACDTVGLGDTRTDKLIF.

With respect to this clone: With a far larger clone one base away, a read error is the likely cause. This same CDR3 is encoded by further DNA sequences in the sample. The gene calls are TRDV2 and TRDJ1; D is perhaps TRDD3 (6 bases). Germline CDR1 reads GEAIGNYY; CDR2 reads EKD. The ends were cut back, 2 bases at V and 0 bases at J, with 24 bases in the middle. This CDR3 has 19 residues. The CDR3 DNA reads TGTGCCTGTGACAAAATTCCCAGTGGGGGGTACGGGAACACCGATAAACTCATCTTT. Amino acid sequence: CACDKIPSGGYGNTDKLIF.

By share, this clone ranks as medium-sized. The same CDR3 arises from other DNA sequences in this sample as well. The CDR3 DNA reads TGTGCCTGTGACACCGTTGCCCGGGGGGATCCGAGAGGACGATCCGATAAACTCATCTTT. Translating gives CACDTVARGDPRGRSDKLIF. The chain is built from TRDV2 and TRDJ1, with 7 nucleotides matching TRDD3. J lost 3 bases, V lost 0 bases, and 21 bases had no gene match. This CDR3 comprises 20 residues. Looked up from germline, CDR1 is GEAIGNYY and CDR2 is EKD.

About this clone: The protein held in TCRdb is that of a much larger clone and does not match this DNA's translation at residue 14, likely because of a read error; the protein shown is translated from the DNA. V usage is TRDV2 and J usage is TRDJ1; 9 nucleotides agree with TRDD3. CDR3 length: 16 residues. Germline CDR1 is GEAIGNYY and CDR2 is EKD. The CDR3 region is CACDTLGDPNTDKPIF. CDR3 DNA: TGTGCCTGTGACACCCTGGGGGATCCGAACACCGATAAACCCATCTTT.

On this clone itself: A read error likely explains why the TCRdb protein, taken from a much larger clone, differs from this DNA's translation at residue 4; the protein shown is translated from the DNA. This chain links TRDV2 with TRDJ1; possibly TRDD3 for D (5 bases). Germline V gene lookup returns CDR1 GEAIGNYY and CDR2 EKD. The CDR3 is made up of 17 amino acids. The CDR3 sequence is CACGTVEAQGGHDKLIF. CDR3 sequence (DNA): TGTGCCTGTGGCACCGTAGAAGCCCAAGGGGGTCACGATAAACTCATCTTT.

This clone was recorded a few times. TCRdb lists the protein of a much larger clone for this DNA, which differs at residue 7, so this is likely a read error; the protein given here is translated from the DNA itself. This chain uses TRDV2 with TRDJ1; D may be TRDD3 (6 bases). Trimming pared 2 bases from V and 9 bases from J, leaving 18 bases between. The CDR3 length is 14 residues. Germline V gives CDR1 GEAIGNYY, CDR2 EKD. CDR3 DNA: TGTGCCTGTGACAGTCTCAGGGGATTAATGGAACTCATCTTT. It specifies CACDSLRGLMELIF.

This clone was recorded a few times. The TCRdb protein, from a much larger clone, departs from this DNA's translation at residue 4, likely by read error; the protein shown derives from the DNA. CDR3 protein: CACGTPTGGFSWDTRQMFF. The DNA for the CDR3 is TGTGCCTGTGGCACCCCTACTGGGGGATTCTCCTGGGACACCCGACAGATGTTTTTC. The rearrangement joins TRDV2 to TRDJ3, with TRDD3 matching 10 bases. The CDR3 has 19 residues. Germline V CDR1 and CDR2: GEAIGNYY, EKD.

In its sample, this clone was seen a few times. A single base is all that separates this from a far larger clone, so a read error is likely. The chain is built from TRDV2 and TRDJ1; D ambiguous. V lost 3 bases and J lost 3, with 37 bases in between. Looked up from germline, CDR1 is GEAIGNYY and CDR2 is EKD. CDR3 length: 22 amino acids. This CDR3 reads CACDPVGPLSQGPLGGPDKLIF. The DNA of the CDR3 is TGTGCCTGTGACCCCGTAGGGCCCTTGTCTCAGGGTCCCCTCGGCGGGCCCGATAAACTCATCTTT.

Concerning this clone itself: This sequence is one base from a far larger clone and is likely a read error. Distinct nucleotide sequences in the sample also encode this CDR3. The called J gene is TRDJ1, whereas the V gene has no call; the table's TRDD3 call for D was not verified on the DNA. CDR3 length: 21 residues. The CDR3 coding sequence is TGTGCCTCCCTCCTCTGGGGGATAACCGGATGGCACGTAGGTATTTTACCAGGGCTCATCTTT. The encoded protein is CASLLWGITGWHVGILPGLIF.

This clone was detected only a few times. A far larger clone is off by one base, so a read error is likely. The same CDR3 also results from other DNA sequences found in this sample. The rearrangement links TRDV2 to TRDJ1; 8 nucleotides align to TRDD3. V lost 0 bases to trimming and J lost 0 bases; unmatched junction nucleotides: 8. This CDR3 is 17 amino acids long. Germline V lookup: CDR1 GEAIGNYY, CDR2 EKD. CDR3 nucleotide sequence: TGTGCCTGTGACACCCTACTGGGGGCTGGGTACACCGATAAACTCATCTTT. Its translation: CACDTLLGAGYTDKLIF.

As for this clone: For this DNA, TCRdb reports the protein of a much larger clone, which diverges at residue 3, most likely from a read error; the protein presented here is translated directly from the DNA. The chain couples TRDV2 to TRDJ1, with 8 bases that match TRDD3. CDR3 length: 14 amino acids. CDR1 is GEAIGNYY, CDR2 EKD, per germline. The DNA of the CDR3 is TGTGCCCGTGACTCCATACTGGGGGCCGAAAAACTCATCTTT. It codes for CARDSILGAEKLIF.

With regard to this clone: A read error is likely here: a far larger clone is one base away. Other DNA sequences in this sample translate to the same CDR3. This chain joins TRAV29/DV5 and TRDJ1, with no clear D. Germline lookup yields CDR1 NSMFDY and CDR2 ISSIKDK. The CDR3 has 16 residues. The CDR3 here is CAASVYGAVPTDKLIF. CDR3 coding DNA: TGTGCAGCAAGCGTCTACGGGGCTGTTCCGACCGATAAGCTCATCTTT.

Regarding this clone: This DNA's translation differs at residue 4 from TCRdb's protein, which comes from a much larger clone; a read error is likely, and the protein shown is translated from the DNA. This rearrangement joins TRDV2 to TRDJ3, with D perhaps matching TRDD3 (5 bases). The CDR3 runs 19 residues. CDR1 GEAIGNYY and CDR2 EKD come from the germline V gene. CDR3 sequence: CACGTGGLRSSWDTRQMFF. The CDR3 nucleotides are TGTGCCTGTGGCACCGGGGGGTTACGCAGCTCCTGGGACACCCGACAGATGTTTTTC.

Remarks on this clone: This likely traces to a read error, being one base from a far larger clone. The sample holds other DNA sequences that translate to the same CDR3. The V call is TRDV2, the J call TRDJ1, with TRDD3 matching over 12 bases. Germline CDR1 GEAIGNYY, CDR2 EKD. Germline trimming cut 1 base from V and 3 bases from J; bases unmatched to any gene: 14. The CDR3 covers 19 residues. The CDR3 is CACDTLLGDTAGVPDKLIF. In DNA, the CDR3 is TGTGCCTGTGACACTCTACTGGGGGATACAGCTGGAGTGCCCGATAAACTCATCTTT.

The table lists this clone with a few counts. TCRdb has a much larger clone's protein, which differs at residue 9 from the translation of this DNA, likely because of a read error; what is shown is the protein translated from the DNA. The rearrangement uses TRDV2 and TRDJ1, with TRDD3 matching 10 bases. V dropped 0 bases and J dropped 4; count of bases not matched to a gene: 16. In germline, CDR1 is GEAIGNYY, CDR2 EKD. This CDR3 comprises 19 residues. Written as DNA, the CDR3 is TGTGCCTGTGACACCGTCTCTCCTATGGTGGGGGATACACGCGATAAACTCATCTTT. This translates into CACDTVSPMVGDTRDKLIF.

This clone occurred a few times. A far bigger clonotype differs at one base, so this is likely a read error. The sample has other DNA sequences that encode this CDR3 too. The chain recombines TRDV2 with TRDJ1; 9 bases are a match to TRDD3. V lost 1 base and J lost 2; bases outside the gene matches: 16. CDR1 and CDR2 from the germline V gene are GEAIGNYY and EKD. The CDR3 contains 19 residues. The CDR3 spells CACDTLLGDTLGGTDKLIF. CDR3 sequence (DNA): TGTGCCTGTGACACTCTACTGGGGGACACGCTTGGGGGGACCGATAAACTCATCTTT.

Notes on this clone: Translating this DNA gives a protein that differs at residue 4 from the TCRdb one, which belongs to a much larger clone; a read error is likely, and the protein shown is this translation. The V call is TRDV2, the J call TRDJ1; a weak D match, TRDD3 (6 bases). The CDR3 contains 16 residues. The V gene's germline CDR1 is GEAIGNYY and CDR2 EKD. Here the CDR3 reads CACGTVGGSHTDKLIF. For the CDR3, the DNA is TGTGCCTGTGGCACCGTGGGGGGGTCCCACACCGATAAACTCATCTTT.